One sample yielded the 3 T cell receptor beta chains listed below, sequenced in a study of blood T cell repertoires in COVID-19. Here immunoSEQ multiplex PCR was the method, and the copy in TCRdb shows in-frame clones only, minus some. The table records roughly 180,000 clones, approximately 82% of them present only once. The source material was PBMCs or T cells enriched from blood (not recorded which). Receptor source: a man between 60 and 70 years old who had recovered from COVID-19.

The chain uses TRBV29-1 and TRBJ2-5, with 10 bases aligning to TRBD2. This CDR3 has 13 amino acids. The V segment lost 8 bases and the J segment 5 bases; nucleotides outside the gene matches: 8. Germline lookup yields CDR1 SQVTM and CDR2 ANQGSEA. DNA for the CDR3: TGCAGCTCAAGCGGGGGGGCGGATGAGACCCAGTACTTC. Translated, it gives CSSSGGADETQYF.

The chain couples TRBV29-1 to TRBJ2-5; the D is unclear. The CDR3 contains 13 residues. V gave up 4 bases and J gave up 1 base, with 10 bases separating them. Germline V lookup: CDR1 SQVTM, CDR2 ANQGSEA. The CDR3 here is CSVAASSQETQYF. CDR3 DNA: TGCAGCGTTGCTGCCAGTTCCCAAGAGACCCAGTACTTC.

The rearrangement uses TRBV6-4 and TRBJ1-3; possibly TRBD1 for D (5 bases). This CDR3 is built from 16 residues. The V end lost 4 bases, the J end lost 0 bases, and 13 bases lay between the germline ends. The V gene's germline CDR1 is MRHNA and CDR2 SNTAGT. The CDR3 region has the DNA TGTGCCAGCAGTGTTCACGGGGACTCCTCTGGAAACACCATATATTTT. This codes for CASSVHGDSSGNTIYF.